These 30 T cell receptor beta chains were sequenced from one sample in a study of blood T cell repertoires in COVID-19. This table comes from immunoSEQ multiplex PCR, and its TCRdb copy is limited to in-frame clones, with some not included. The table records a few hundred thousand clones, around nine tenths of them present only once. Material for sequencing was peripheral blood. The receptor source for this set is a man between 60 and 70 years old with acute or convalescent COVID-19.

The genes are TRBV6-6 and TRBJ2-1, with D perhaps TRBD2 (5 bases). V lost 5 bases and J 6 bases, leaving 8 bases between the germline ends. The CDR3 is 12 amino acids. Germline values: CDR1 MNHNY, CDR2 SVGAGI (reference sequence). For the CDR3, the DNA is TGTGCCAGCAGTCCCGCGGGCAATGAGCAGTTCTTC. Translating it yields CASSPAGNEQFF.

The chain carries TRBV7-8 and TRBJ2-7; 11 bases fit TRBD1. Germline values: CDR1 SGHVS, CDR2 FQNEAQ. Unmatched junction bases numbered 7, after V lost 5 bases and J lost 4 bases. CDR3 length equals 15 residues. The CDR3 coding sequence is TGTGCCAGCAGCCTGGGACAGGGGGAACTTTACGAGCAGTACTTC. Its protein is CASSLGQGELYEQYF.

The rearrangement links TRBV5-1 to TRBJ2-1, with 7 bases fitting TRBD2. Per germline, CDR1 SGHRS and CDR2 YFSETQ. V shed 4 bases, J shed 5 bases, and the junction held 9 bases outside the gene matches. The CDR3 runs to 15 residues. The CDR3 DNA reads as TGCGCCAGCAGCCCCAGCGGGAACACCAACAATGAGCAGTTCTTC. Translated: CASSPSGNTNNEQFF.

The gene calls are TRBV30 and TRBJ1-6; tentative D call: TRBD1 (5 bases). There are 15 residues in the CDR3. The germline gives CDR1 GTSNPN, CDR2 SVGIG (reference sequence). Trimming took 3 bases from V and 4 from J, leaving 13 bases between them. The CDR3 DNA follows: TGTGCCTGGAGCGGTCAGGGTGCTTATAATTCACCCCTCCACTTT. As protein: CAWSGQGAYNSPLHF.

This clone was seen once. The chain has TRBV5-6 and TRBJ2-5; 10 nucleotides line up with TRBD1. Trimming took 6 bases from V and 0 from J; bases not matched to a gene: 8. Germline V gene sequence: CDR1 SGHDT, CDR2 YYEEEE. The CDR3 length is 16 residues. The CDR3 sequence: CASNQAGQGYQETQYF. CDR3 sequence (DNA): TGTGCCAGCAATCAGGCGGGACAGGGGTACCAAGAGACCCAGTACTTC.

The CDR3 loop reads CASSLVCLGRGRTPYGYTF. The DNA of the CDR3 is TGTGCCAGCAGCTTAGTATGTTTGGGCAGGGGGCGTACTCCCTATGGCTACACCTTC. J is TRBJ1-2 and V is TRBV11-3; 8 bases match TRBD1. Trimming took 1 base from V and 4 from J; bases not matched to a gene: 17. This CDR3 spans 19 amino acids. CDR1 is SGHNT, CDR2 YENEEA, per germline. Variable domain in full (rest from reference TRBV11-3 and TRBJ1-2): EAGVVQSPRYKIIEKKQPVAFWCNPISGHNTLYWYLQNLGQGPELLIRYENEEAVDDSQLPKDRFSAERLKGVDSTLKIQPAELGDSAVYLCASSLVCLGRGRTPYGYTFGSGTRLTVV.

J is TRBJ1-2 and V is TRBV7-8; D is possibly TRBD1 (6 bases). The CDR3 runs 15 residues. Germline-derived CDR1 and CDR2 are SGHVS and FQNEAQ. V was cut by 5 bases and J by 6 bases, with 19 bases left in between. As DNA, the CDR3 is TGTGCCAGCAGCCAGTCGAGGGGGTTAGTGGATGGCTACACCTTC. It codes for CASSQSRGLVDGYTF.

J is TRBJ1-1 and V is TRBV5-1, with 11 bases aligning to TRBD1. From germline, CDR1 is SGHRS and CDR2 YFSETQ. The CDR3 runs to 16 residues. Trimming at V came to 0 bases and at J to 9 bases, leaving 10 bases not matched to a gene. The CDR3 bases are TGCGCCAGCAGCTTGGAGAGGGGACAGGGGGTTTCCCAAGCTTTCTTT. This encodes CASSLERGQGVSQAFF. The whole variable domain, filled in from reference TRBV5-1 and TRBJ1-1, reads KAGVTQTPRYLIKTRGQQVTLSCSPISGHRSVSWYQQTPGQGLQFLFEYFSETQRNKGNFPGRFSGRQFSNSRSEMNVSTLELGDSALYLCASSLERGQGVSQAFFGQGTRLTVV.

The rearrangement uses TRBV24-1 and TRBJ1-2; D uncertain. Germline CDR1 and CDR2: KGHDR and SFDVKD. The CDR3 loop spans 12 amino acids. Deletions cut 5 bases from V and 7 bases from J, with 10 bases between. The CDR3 DNA reads as TGTGCCACCAGTGGACCCCGGGGTGGCTACACCTTC. Amino acids: CATSGPRGGYTF.

The chain uses TRBV6-5 and TRBJ1-3; 8 bases are a match to TRBD1. The V and J ends lost 6 bases and 2 bases, in that order; junction bases with no gene match: 6. The length of the CDR3 is 15 residues. CDR1 and CDR2 (germline): MNHEY, SVGAGI. CDR3 sequence: CASSRQTGAGNTIYF. The DNA for the CDR3 is TGTGCCAGCAGCCGACAGACAGGGGCTGGAAACACCATATATTTT.

V gene TRBV20-1 combines with J gene TRBJ2-2, with TRBD2 matching 7 bases. The CDR3 is 14 amino acids. In germline, CDR1 is DFQATT, CDR2 SNEGSKA (reference sequence). V lost 6 bases and J lost 1; bases outside the gene matches: 5. The DNA of the CDR3 is TGCAGTGCCAGTGGGAGGGGGAACACCGGGGAGCTGTTTTTT. Amino acids: CSASGRGNTGELFF.

The chain joins TRBV4-2 to TRBJ1-1, with D uncertain. The CDR3 runs to 14 residues. The germline gives CDR1 LGHNA, CDR2 YNFKEQ. The V gene lost 1 base and the J gene lost 1 base, with 7 bases spanning the gap. CDR3 DNA: TGTGCCAGCAGCCAAGCCCAGAAGAACACTGAAGCTTTCTTT. Translated, it gives CASSQAQKNTEAFF.

This clone was seen just once. The chain has TRBV6-2 or TRBV6-3 and TRBJ2-3; no clear D. V lost 2 bases to trimming and J lost 10 bases, with 16 bases between them. The CDR3 length is 14 residues. Per germline, CDR1 MNHEY and CDR2 SVGEGT. CDR3 protein: CASSYSDSLPAQYF. The CDR3 coding sequence is TGTGCCAGCAGTTACAGTGACTCACTTCCAGCGCAGTATTTT.

The chain is built from TRBV9 and TRBJ2-3; 8 bases match TRBD1. This CDR3 is built from 16 residues. Germline trimming cut 3 bases from V and 1 base from J; bases unmatched to any gene: 7. CDR1 and CDR2 (germline): SGDLS, YYNGEE. CDR3 loop: CASSERTGWGTDTQYF. CDR3 in DNA: TGTGCCAGCAGCGAACGGACAGGGTGGGGCACAGATACGCAGTATTTT.

This clone was detected once. For the CDR3, the DNA is TGTGCCAGCAGTGATGAGTTCTCTGGGGCCAACGTCCTGACTTTC. Amino acid sequence: CASSDEFSGANVLTF. The J gene is TRBJ2-6, the V gene TRBV2, with D unresolved. V was pared by 3 bases and J by 0 bases, with 6 bases between. In germline, CDR1 is SNHLY, CDR2 FYNNEI. This CDR3 is built from 15 residues.

V usage is TRBV15 and J usage is TRBJ1-1, with D unclear. The CDR3 runs to 15 residues. Germline-derived CDR1 and CDR2 are LNHNV and YYDKDF (reference sequence). The V gene lost 0 bases and the J gene lost 2 bases, with 10 bases spanning the gap. CDR3 in DNA: TGTGCCACCAGCAGAGATGCAGGCCCTAACACTGAAGCTTTCTTT. Translation gives CATSRDAGPNTEAFF.

The table lists this clone with a few counts. The J gene is TRBJ1-2, the V gene TRBV18; 7 bases line up with TRBD1. V dropped 5 bases and J dropped 3; count of bases not matched to a gene: 3. Per the germline V gene, CDR1 is KGHSH and CDR2 is LQKENI. This CDR3 is 13 amino acids long. The chain's CDR3 is CASSDREDYGYTF. The CDR3 DNA reads TGTGCCAGCTCAGACAGGGAGGACTATGGCTACACCTTC.

The chain joins TRBV6-5 to TRBJ1-1; maybe TRBD1 (6 bases). V lost 4 bases and J 4 bases, leaving 13 bases between the germline ends. The CDR3 totals 14 residues. In germline, CDR1 is MNHEY, CDR2 SVGAGI. The CDR3 sequence: CASSLGRGATEAFF. The CDR3 DNA reads TGTGCCAGCAGTTTGGGCAGGGGAGCCACTGAAGCTTTCTTT.

This rearrangement joins TRBV12-3 or TRBV12-4 to TRBJ1-1; 8 bases fit TRBD1. The CDR3 contains 13 residues. With 7 bases clipped from V and 6 bases from J, the junction kept 7 bases outside the gene matches. This chain's CDR3 is CASNRQGSAEAFF. CDR3 nucleotide sequence: TGTGCCAGCAACCGACAGGGGTCCGCTGAAGCTTTCTTT.

This chain joins TRBV7-2 and TRBJ1-1; TRBD1 is a possible D gene (6 bases). V dropped 1 base and J dropped 5 bases, with 11 bases sitting between them. Per germline, CDR1 SGHTA and CDR2 FQGNSA. The CDR3 is made up of 14 amino acids. CDR3 residues: CASSLEGGGTEAFF. In DNA, the CDR3 is TGTGCCAGCAGCTTAGAAGGGGGAGGGACTGAAGCTTTCTTT.

The J gene is TRBJ1-5, the V gene TRBV4-1; tentatively, D is TRBD1 (6 bases). Germline CDR1 is MGHRA and CDR2 is YSYEKL. V was pared by 0 bases and J by 1 base, with 28 bases between. This CDR3 contains 22 residues. The DNA of the CDR3 is TGCGCCAGCAGCCAAGATGGGAAGGGGGACAAAAAGAGCAAGCTCAGCAATCAGCCCCAGCATTTT. This codes for CASSQDGKGDKKSKLSNQPQHF.

The gene calls are TRBV7-8 and TRBJ1-2; D not certain. This CDR3 contains 16 residues. CDR1 is SGHVS and CDR2 is FQNEAQ in the germline V gene. With 1 base removed from V and 7 bases from J, the gap between germline ends came to 19 bases. The chain's CDR3 is CASSLGPVVVSSGYTF. DNA of the CDR3: TGTGCCAGCAGCTTAGGTCCGGTCGTCGTGTCTAGTGGCTACACCTTC.

The CDR3 coding sequence is TGCGCCACCGGTAGACAGACAGGGAGCCCTGGGGCCAACGTCCTGACTTTC. Translated, it gives CATGRQTGSPGANVLTF. V usage is TRBV5-1 and J usage is TRBJ2-6; 7 bases map to TRBD1. This CDR3 has 17 amino acids. CDR1 is SGHRS, CDR2 YFSETQ, per germline. J lost 2 bases, V lost 9 bases, and 14 bases had no gene match.

Points on this clone: One end of the junction varies from germline; a read error may be responsible. The V call is TRBV5-1, the J call TRBJ2-7, with 8 bases that match TRBD1. Germline CDR1 SGHRS, CDR2 YFSETQ. The CDR3 contains 12 residues. CDR3 coding DNA: TGCGCCAGCAGCTTGGAGACAGGGGCCAGGGACTTC. Its translation is CASSLETGARDF. The full variable domain, in which reference TRBV5-1 and TRBJ2-7 provide the parts outside the CDR3, is KAGVTQTPRYLIKTRGQQVTLSCSPISGHRSVSWYQQTPGQGLQFLFEYFSETQRNKGNFPGRFSGRQFSNSRSEMNVSTLELGDSALYLCASSLETGARDFGPGTRLTVT.

This clone was detected only once. CDR3 in amino acids: CASGRGHQETQYF. In nucleotides, the CDR3 is TGTGCCAGCGGCAGGGGCCACCAAGAGACCCAGTACTTC. The genes are TRBV6-5 and TRBJ2-5, with D perhaps matching TRBD1 (6 bases). The CDR3 contains 13 residues. V lost 8 bases, J lost 0 bases, and 10 bases lay in between. The germline V gene has CDR1 MNHEY and CDR2 SVGAGI.

Worth noting for this clone: Other DNA sequences of this sample code for an identical CDR3. The CDR3 region is CASSQGLAGTDTQYF. CDR3 coding DNA: TGCGCCAGCAGCCAGGGACTAGCAGGGACAGATACGCAGTATTTT. J is TRBJ2-3 and V is TRBV4-3, with 9 bases that match TRBD2. CDR3 length: 15 residues. Losses at the gene ends were 3 bases for V and 3 bases for J; bases not matched to a gene: 4. CDR1 LGHNA and CDR2 YSLEER come from the germline V gene.

The genes are TRBV5-1 and TRBJ2-7; weak D call: TRBD1 (5 bases). Looked up from germline, CDR1 is SGHRS and CDR2 is YFSETQ. V lost 1 base, J lost 3 bases, and 11 bases lay in between. The CDR3 runs to 14 residues. CDR3 DNA: TGCGCCAGCAGCTTGCCAGGGTCCCACTACGAGCAGTACTTC. Translating gives CASSLPGSHYEQYF.

The genes are TRBV5-6 and TRBJ1-6, with TRBD1 matching 10 bases. Germline assignment: CDR1 SGHDT and CDR2 YYEEEE. Trimming removed 3 bases from V and 7 bases from J; junction bases left unmatched: 4. The CDR3 is 15 amino acids. CDR3 in amino acids: CASSSWTGGNSPLHF. The CDR3 DNA sequence: TGTGCCAGCAGCTCCTGGACAGGGGGAAATTCACCCCTCCACTTT.

This clone came up a few times. The rearrangement links TRBV18 to TRBJ2-2; D unresolved. Germline lookup yields CDR1 KGHSH and CDR2 LQKENI. CDR3 length: 15 amino acids. V lost 4 bases to trimming and J lost 9 bases, with 18 bases between them. The CDR3 DNA is TGTGCCAGCTCACGCCTCTCATCTACCCCCCGGGAGCTGTTTTTT. Its protein product is CASSRLSSTPRELFF. The variable domain in full, with the rest retrieved from reference TRBV18 and TRBJ2-2, is NAGVMQNPRHLVRRRGQEARLRCSPMKGHSHVYWYRQLPEEGLKFMVYLQKENIIDESGMPKERFSAEFPKEGPSILRIQQVVRGDSAAYFCASSRLSSTPRELFFGEGSRLTVL.

This clone is a singleton in its sample. The chain links TRBV15 to TRBJ2-3; 8 nucleotides match TRBD1. V shed 0 bases and J 7 bases; nucleotides not matched to a gene: 9. The CDR3 sequence is 16 residues long. Per germline, CDR1 LNHNV and CDR2 YYDKDF (reference sequence). The CDR3 loop is CATSRDSAGGRNTQYF. The CDR3 DNA follows: TGTGCCACCAGCAGAGATTCCGCAGGGGGCCGAAATACGCAGTATTTT.